The source of this T cell receptor (beta chain) is a study of blood T cell repertoires in COVID-19. About the study: From the United States, Italy and Spain came samples of acute and convalescent COVID-19. T cells, B-cell-depleted T cells, or PBMCs supplied cDNA or gDNA.

Per the germline V gene, CDR1 is LGHNA and CDR2 is YNFKEQ. V was clipped by 3 bases and J by 0 bases, with 7 bases between them. CDR3 length: 14 amino acids. As originally analysed: Reference gene primer amplification gave nucleated cell count estimates. The assay was immunoSEQ multiplex PCR, and TCRdb's table has in-frame clones only and misses some. V and J calls and clone size come straight from that table; D and trimming were deduced from the DNA. The sample lists under 150,000 clones, around 87% occurring once. Source material: peripheral blood. The J gene is TRBJ2-3, the V gene TRBV4-2; D may be TRBD2 (5 bases). The TCR was taken from an older man with active COVID-19. The CDR3 here is CASSQGGSTDTQYF. Written as DNA, the CDR3 is TGTGCCAGCAGCCAGGGCGGGAGCACAGATACGCAGTATTTT.